This T cell receptor (beta chain) derives from a study of STAT5B mutations in CD4+ large granular lymphocyte leukemia. The germline V gene encodes CDR1 SGHVS and CDR2 FQNEAQ. Trimming removed 0 bases from V and 4 bases from J, with 6 bases in between. CDR3 length equals 13 residues. The assay was run at survey level. Using immunoSEQ multiplex PCR, the repertoire was profiled, and TCRdb retains in-frame clones only, with some absent. The sample lists over 45,000 clones; around 70% were seen once. To note about this clone: Its target is unknown.

Study outcomes and limitations: Patient CD4-sorted repertoires stayed more clonal than healthy ones after leukemic-clone removal. No patients shared main leukemic clonotypes, though roughly 27% appeared at low frequency elsewhere. 8/27 top patient clones versus 2/35 control clones were TRBV06-family.

The chain links TRBV7-8 to TRBJ2-5; a weak D match, TRBD1 (6 bases). Sequencing was carried out using CD4+ T cells from blood buffy coats. The sequence was collected from a human donor in good health. Here the CDR3 reads CASSLAGAETQYF. CDR3 DNA sequence: TGTGCCAGCAGCTTAGCGGGGGCAGAGACCCAGTACTTC.